The rows below give T cell receptor beta chains drawn from one sample of a study of OX40 agonist ivuxolimab in advanced cancers. The data were produced by immunoSEQ multiplex PCR, yet TCRdb's version contains in-frame clones alone and is incomplete. The table lists about 48,000 clones, 75% to 90% of them singletons. The source was CD4+ or CD8+ T cells sorted from blood, collected in a trial of the OX40 agonist ivuxolimab. The receptor source for this set is an adult with an advanced solid tumor such as melanoma, head and neck, liver or kidney cancer. The CDR3 runs from the conserved cysteine through the conserved F or W. Size is stated for part of the rows, as once, few or many counts, or as a class when the clone is expanded.

.,TRBJ2-5,TRBV11-2,16,CASSLDPTGLQETQYF
.,TRBJ2-3,TRBV7-5,17,CARSLEWDRGIGDTQYF
once,TRBJ1-1,TRBV5-1,15,CASSLGTGRFTEAFF
.,TRBJ2-3,TRBV6-5,15,CASSFSGLRTDTQYF
once,TRBJ2-7,TRBV10-1,15,CAIPNCPGDSYEQYF
.,TRBJ1-2,TRBV4-3,16,CASSQFSRQEGNGYTF
.,TRBJ2-7,TRBV10-3,14,CAAGAGQGSYEQYF
.,TRBJ1-1,TRBV19,13,CASRLRDRSEAFF
.,TRBJ2-6,TRBV13,14,CASSLLSGANVLTF
.,TRBJ2-7,TRBV10-1,14,CASSESGRAHEQYF
.,TRBJ1-2,TRBV4-1,15,CASSHTGTGGDGYTF
once,TRBJ2-1,TRBV5-4,13,CASSLESPNEQFF
.,TRBJ2-1,TRBV28,15,CASSPTIERANEQFF
.,TRBJ2-3,TRBV7-9,16,CASSLGAGLSTDTQYF
.,TRBJ1-1,TRBV27,14,CASSLSEPGNEAFF
.,TRBJ2-5,TRBV6-1,14,CASSSRDSQETQYF
.,TRBJ2-1,TRBV6-5,16,CASSYSSGTGRGKQFF
.,TRBJ2-7,TRBV6-1,14,CASALMAMAYEQYF
.,TRBJ2-6,TRBV19,15,CASSLTRSGANVLTF
.,TRBJ2-7,TRBV4-3,14,CASSQEGTGGEQYF
.,TRBJ2-7,TRBV7-8,15,CASSLGASGRLGQYF
.,TRBJ2-1,TRBV27,17,CASSLWGTGRSYNEQFF
.,TRBJ2-7,TRBV11-2,14,CASSIIMNAYEQYF
.,TRBJ2-7,TRBV19,15,CASSTRLAGVGEQYF
few,TRBJ2-7,TRBV7-9,12,CASSEEDYEQYF
.,TRBJ2-2,TRBV5-1,15,CASSWGLAGAGELFF
once,TRBJ2-3,TRBV5-4,16,CASSLVRDAGTDTQYF
.,TRBJ2-5,TRBV5-1,14,CASSGRQGQETQYF